This entry features one T cell receptor beta chain sequence. Clones were read by immunoSEQ multiplex PCR, and TCRdb kept only the in-frame ones, dropping some. The sample shows around 64,000 clones, about 94% of them seen only once. This specimen comes from a study of technical replicates of blood from a few donors. CDR1 and CDR2 from the germline V gene are SGHTA and FQGTGA. V lost 3 bases and J 4 bases, leaving 19 bases between the germline ends. There are 17 residues in the CDR3. The TCR originated in a human donor in good health. Some clones in this sample may be carry-over from other donors' samples. Sequencing used PBMCs. The V call is TRBV7-3, the J call TRBJ2-1; D possibly corresponds to TRBD1 (6 bases). The CDR3 nucleotides read TGTGCCAGCAGCTTGGGGACGCGGACAGTGACTTACAATGAGCAGTTCTTC. Protein: CASSLGTRTVTYNEQFF. Complete variable domain (other parts from reference TRBV7-3 and TRBJ2-1): GAGVSQTPSNKVTEKGKYVELRCDPISGHTALYWYRQSLGQGPEFLIYFQGTGAADDSGLPNDRFFAVRPEGSVSTLKIQRTERGDSAVYLCASSLGTRTVTYNEQFFGPGTRLTVL.